Presented here are 7 T cell receptor beta chains from one specimen sequenced in a study (dated by TCRdb to 2014 to 2015). Preparation of the library involved 5' RACE. Instrument on record: Illumina MiSeq. TCRdb reran the public reads through fastp at Q25 and MiXCR, keeping productive beta chains. Rows with one shared CDR3 protein collapse into an entry with the most common genes and DNA. The sample includes tens of thousands of distinct CDR3 sequences, with about 26% observed a single time. The ten most abundant clones make up roughly 3.5% of the sample. Material: naive CD4+ T cells sorted from a lymph node. Read against the paper, the sample's cell subset or site label means: naive CD4+ T cells, CD4+CD45RA+CD25-. These receptors were taken from a female donor with breast cancer.

This clonotype was recorded many times. This sequence joins TRBV20-1 and TRBJ2-3, with D possibly being TRBD2 (5 bases). V lost 0 bases and J 0 bases, leaving 19 bases between the germline ends. The CDR3 sequence is 18 residues long. Germline V gene data show CDR1 as DFQATT and CDR2 as SNEGSKA (reference sequence). The CDR3 protein is CSARDWVRGARSTDTQYF. In DNA, the CDR3 is TGCAGTGCTAGAGATTGGGTTCGGGGAGCTCGAAGCACAGATACGCAGTATTTT.

V usage is TRBV4-3 and J usage is TRBJ1-5; possible D gene TRBD1, 6 bases. The V gene lost 0 bases and the J gene lost 6 bases, with 12 bases spanning the gap. Germline values: CDR1 LGHNA, CDR2 YSLEER. The CDR3 runs 15 residues. The CDR3: CASSQEGGQGQPQHF. The CDR3 DNA reads as TGCGCCAGCAGCCAAGAGGGGGGGCAAGGTCAGCCCCAGCATTTT.

This clonotype showed up just a few times. The chain combines TRBV6-5 with TRBJ2-7, with 7 bases lining up with TRBD1. The V and J ends lost 10 bases and 7 bases, in that order; junction bases with no gene match: 7. Per germline, CDR1 MNHEY and CDR2 SVGAGI. The CDR3 runs 11 residues. CDR3 bases: TGTGCCACCAAGACAGGGCGGGAGCAGTACTTC. Translated: CATKTGREQYF.

The chain combines TRBV7-9 with TRBJ1-2; no clear D. The CDR3 is made up of 13 amino acids. CDR1 is SEHNR and CDR2 is FQNEAQ in the germline V gene (reference sequence). Trimming pared 2 bases from V and 0 bases from J, leaving 4 bases between. DNA of the CDR3: TGTGCCAGCAGCTTATCAGCTAACTATGGCTACACCTTC. Residues: CASSLSANYGYTF. The full variable domain, rest sourced from reference TRBV7-9 and TRBJ1-2, is DTGVSQNPRHKITKRGQNVTFRCDPISEHNRLYWYRQTLGQGPEFLTYFQNEAQLEKSRLLSDRFSAERPKGSFSTLEIQRTEQGDSAMYLCASSLSANYGYTFGSGTRLTVV.

About this clonotype itself: A clone one base away is much larger, so this may be a read error. The chain is built from TRBV5-1 and TRBJ2-3; 11 nucleotides match TRBD2. Trimming cost V 4 bases and J 10 bases; bases outside gene matches: 14. There are 16 residues in the CDR3. Germline V gives CDR1 SGHRS, CDR2 YFSETQ. DNA of the CDR3: TGCGCCAGCAGCCAGGGACTAGCGGCCGTTTCGGATGCGCAGTATTTT. This gives the protein CASSQGLAAVSDAQYF.

This clonotype was counted a few times. This chain connects TRBV6-5 to TRBJ2-6, with 10 bases identical to TRBD1. The V gene's germline CDR1 is MNHEY and CDR2 SVGAGI. The CDR3 extends over 18 amino acids. V was pared by 0 bases and J by 4 bases, with 6 bases of the junction left unmatched. For the CDR3, the DNA is TGTGCCAGCAGTTACTCCGGGACAGGGGCGACCGGGGCCAACGTCCTGACTTTC. This gives the protein CASSYSGTGATGANVLTF.

This rearrangement joins TRBV30 to TRBJ2-7, with no clear D. Germline loops: CDR1 GTSNPN, CDR2 SVGIG (reference sequence). CDR3 length equals 12 residues. V gave up 0 bases and J gave up 9 bases, with 12 bases separating them. CDR3 loop: CAWSVYQRRQYF. The CDR3 DNA sequence: TGTGCCTGGAGTGTTTATCAACGTCGGCAGTACTTC.